One and the same sample provided the 30 T cell receptor beta chains below, sequenced in a study of vaccination effects on CD4 cells after COVID-19. These TCRs' antigens remain unknown. The data were produced by immunoSEQ multiplex PCR, yet TCRdb's version contains in-frame clones alone and is incomplete. Here the sample spans around 30,000 clones, 69% being singletons. ViraFEST used viral peptide pools to expand antigen-specific CD4+ T cells before sequencing. Culture proceeded for approximately 9 days, and CD4+ T cells were then isolated. Infection with SARS-CoV-2 occurred in the person between March and December 2020, and PCR confirmed it. Source: CD4+ T cells from PBMCs cultured with SARS-CoV-2 spike peptides, taken before COVID-19 vaccination. These receptors came from a human donor who had a prior SARS-CoV-2 infection.

The rearrangement links TRBV19 to TRBJ1-5; TRBD1 might be the D (5 bases). The CDR3 is made up of 17 amino acids. V was trimmed by 7 bases and J by 1 base, leaving 20 bases between them. Germline CDR1 reads LNHDA; CDR2 reads SQIVND (reference sequence). The CDR3 region is CASIGTVPPRSNQPQHF. The DNA of the CDR3 is TGTGCCAGTATCGGGACCGTTCCACCTAGAAGCAATCAGCCCCAGCATTTT.

This clone was counted a single time. The chain employs TRBV11-1 and TRBJ2-5; D unresolved. CDR3 length: 14 residues. The V and J ends lost 0 bases and 5 bases respectively, with 10 bases between them. In germline, CDR1 is SGHAT, CDR2 FQDESV (reference sequence). CDR3 coding DNA: TGTGCCAGCAGCTTAGCGGGGTGGGCTGAGACCCAGTACTTC. Translated: CASSLAGWAETQYF. Combining the CDR3 with reference TRBV11-1 and TRBJ2-5 gives the whole variable domain EAEVAQSPRYKITEKSQAVAFWCDPISGHATLYWYRQILGQGPELLVQFQDESVVDDSQLPKDRFSAERLKGVDSTLKIQPAELGDSAMYLCASSLAGWAETQYFGPGTRLLVL.

This chain links TRBV6-2 or TRBV6-3 with TRBJ2-3, with 14 bases that match TRBD2. The CDR3 totals 16 residues. CDR1 is MNHEY, CDR2 SVGEGT, per germline. With V trimmed by 5 bases and J by 4 bases, 5 bases remained unmatched. In DNA form, the CDR3 reads TGTGCCAGCAGTCCCGGGACTAGCGGGAGATCAGATACGCAGTATTTT. This translates into CASSPGTSGRSDTQYF.

This chain uses TRBV3-1 (or the pseudogene TRBV3-2) with TRBJ1-4, with TRBD1 matching 7 bases. This CDR3 comprises 13 residues. Germline loops: CDR1 LGHDT, CDR2 YNNKEL (reference sequence). Trimming removed 4 bases from V and 7 bases from J; junction bases left unmatched: 3. The CDR3 DNA sequence: TGTGCCAGCAGCCGCGCAGGGGGTGAAAAACTGTTTTTT. It is translated as CASSRAGGEKLFF.

This rearrangement joins TRBV15 to TRBJ2-7, with 11 bases identical to TRBD2. Germline V gene sequence: CDR1 LNHNV, CDR2 YYDKDF (reference sequence). The CDR3 spans 15 residues. V lost 3 bases, J lost 6 bases, and 7 bases stayed unmatched. CDR3 nucleotide sequence: TGTGCCACCAGCAGGCAACTAGCGGGAGTAAGCGAGCAGTACTTC. This encodes CATSRQLAGVSEQYF.

The V gene is TRBV13, the J gene TRBJ2-2; D may be TRBD2 (6 bases). CDR1 PRHDT and CDR2 FYEKMQ come from the germline V gene (reference sequence). There are 13 residues in the CDR3. V was shortened by 2 bases and J by 6 bases, with 7 bases between the two germline ends. In DNA form, the CDR3 reads TGTGCCAGCAGCTTAACTAGCCCCGGGGAGCTGTTTTTT. Protein sequence: CASSLTSPGELFF.

This chain joins TRBV5-4 and TRBJ2-6; 14 bases map to TRBD2. V was pared by 4 bases and J by 3 bases, with 6 bases of the junction left unmatched. The CDR3 has 18 amino acids. Germline loops: CDR1 SGHNT, CDR2 YYREEE (reference sequence). The CDR3 DNA reads as TGTGCCAGCAGCACCAGGACTAGCGGGAGGTTTGGGGCCAACGTCCTGACTTTC. Translation: CASSTRTSGRFGANVLTF.

The chain links TRBV19 to TRBJ2-3; D unresolved. The germline V gene has CDR1 LNHDA and CDR2 SQIVND (reference sequence). The V end was cut by 4 bases, the J end by 0 bases, with 11 bases between. The CDR3 is made up of 15 amino acids. The CDR3, as DNA: TGTGCCAGTAGTAGGGTATATGCTAGCACAGATACGCAGTATTTT. This sequence encodes CASSRVYASTDTQYF. Full variable domain (missing parts from reference TRBV19 and TRBJ2-3): DGGITQSPKYLFRKEGQNVTLSCEQNLNHDAMYWYRQDPGQGLRLIYYSQIVNDFQKGDIAEGYSVSREKKESFPLTVTSAQKNPTAFYLCASSRVYASTDTQYFGPGTRLTVL.

The chain links TRBV27 to TRBJ2-1; TRBD1 aligns across 7 bases. Germline V gives CDR1 MNHEY, CDR2 SMNVEV (reference sequence). The V gene end was trimmed by 3 bases and the J gene end by 6 bases; junction bases not matched to a gene: 2. This CDR3 comprises 13 residues. CDR3 coding DNA: TGTGCCAGCAGTTTCCCAGGGGGCAATGAGCAGTTCTTC. Translating it yields CASSFPGGNEQFF.

The genes are TRBV5-5 and TRBJ1-2; 9 bases match TRBD1. CDR1 and CDR2 from the germline V gene are SGHKS and YYEKEE (reference sequence). J was trimmed by 8 bases and V by 4 bases; bases with no gene match: 6. There are 13 residues in the CDR3. CDR3: CASSPGTGYGYTF. In DNA, the CDR3 is TGTGCCAGCAGCCCCGGGACAGGGTACGGCTACACCTTC.

To note about this clone: One junction end does not reproduce the germline sequence, and a read error may be involved. The chain couples TRBV19 to TRBJ2-1; D is perhaps TRBD1 (6 bases). Germline V gene data show CDR1 as LNHDA and CDR2 as SQIVND (reference sequence). CDR3 length equals 14 residues. The CDR3 protein is CATAIQGSYSEQFF. As DNA, the CDR3 is TGTGCCACCGCGATCCAGGGGTCCTACAGTGAGCAGTTCTTC. The whole variable domain, filled in from reference TRBV19 and TRBJ2-1, reads DGGITQSPKYLFRKEGQNVTLSCEQNLNHDAMYWYRQDPGQGLRLIYYSQIVNDFQKGDIAEGYSVSREKKESFPLTVTSAQKNPTAFYLCATAIQGSYSEQFFGPGTRLTVL.

The chain employs TRBV21-1 and TRBJ2-2; the table's D gene call, TRBD1, was not cross checked with the DNA. TRBV21-1 is termed a pseudogene. This CDR3 comprises 17 residues. The CDR3 loop reads CASSKEGQGTNTGELFF. The CDR3 DNA reads as TGTGCCAGCAGCAAAGAGGGACAGGGGACGAACACCGGGGAGCTGTTTTTT.

The CDR3 region is CSASPGTDLYEQYF. The CDR3 DNA sequence: TGCAGTGCTAGTCCTGGGACAGACCTTTACGAGCAGTACTTC. The gene calls are TRBV20-1 and TRBJ2-7; 7 bases match TRBD1. J lost 4 bases, V lost 3 bases, and 9 bases had no gene match. The CDR3 is 14 residues long. CDR1 is DFQATT and CDR2 is SNEGSKA in the germline V gene (reference sequence).

This chain links TRBV5-1 with TRBJ2-1; D is possibly TRBD2 (8 bases). The CDR3 contains 15 residues. Trimming cost V 2 bases and J 8 bases, with 17 bases left between them. CDR1 SGHRS and CDR2 YFSETQ come from the germline V gene. CDR3 sequence: CASSLRTSRGYEQFF. In nucleotides, the CDR3 is TGCGCCAGCAGCTTAAGGACTAGCAGGGGGTATGAGCAGTTCTTC.

The chain employs TRBV18 and TRBJ1-1; TRBD1 agrees at 7 bases. The trim removed 1 base at V and 8 bases at J, leaving 10 bases unmatched. Germline V lookup: CDR1 KGHSH, CDR2 LQKENI. The CDR3 has 15 residues. CDR3 bases: TGTGCCAGCTCACCACTTTCGGGGGCAGGGGGAGAAGCTTTCTTT. Its protein is CASSPLSGAGGEAFF.

This clone was recorded once. This chain connects TRBV7-2 to TRBJ2-7; TRBD1 aligns across 12 bases. The CDR3 has 19 residues. V was clipped by 5 bases and J by 0 bases; unmatched bases: 14. Germline values: CDR1 SGHTA, CDR2 FQGNSA. CDR3 amino acids: CASSSRDRGPTRSSYEQYF. CDR3 DNA sequence: TGTGCCAGCAGCAGCCGGGACAGGGGGCCAACAAGGAGCTCCTACGAGCAGTACTTC.

The chain joins TRBV5-4 to TRBJ2-1; 10 bases agree with TRBD2. CDR1 is SGHNT, CDR2 YYREEE, per germline (reference sequence). V trimming: 0 bases; J trimming: 4 bases; junction bases outside the gene matches: 1. The CDR3 consists of 15 residues. The CDR3 spells CASSLEAGGYNEQFF. In DNA form, the CDR3 reads TGTGCCAGCAGCTTGGAAGCGGGGGGGTACAATGAGCAGTTCTTC. Full variable domain (remainder filled in from reference TRBV5-4 and TRBJ2-1): ETGVTQSPTHLIKTRGQQVTLRCSSQSGHNTVSWYQQALGQGPQFIFQYYREEENGRGNFPPRFSGLQFPNYSSELNVNALELDDSALYLCASSLEAGGYNEQFFGPGTRLTVL.

The V gene is TRBV5-4, the J gene TRBJ2-5; 16 positions agree with TRBD2. Germline V lookup: CDR1 SGHNT, CDR2 YYREEE (reference sequence). CDR3 length equals 17 residues. V shed 3 bases, J shed 4 bases, and the junction held 6 bases outside the gene matches. The CDR3 loop reads CASSSGLAGGPPETQYF. The CDR3 DNA reads TGTGCCAGCAGCTCGGGACTAGCGGGGGGGCCTCCAGAGACCCAGTACTTC.

J is TRBJ2-3 and V is TRBV27; no definite D call. Germline CDR1 MNHEY, CDR2 SMNVEV (reference sequence). The CDR3 has 14 residues. Trimming pared 7 bases from V and 7 bases from J, leaving 18 bases between. Here the CDR3 DNA reads TGTGCCAGCACCCCTGCGCCCAGCTCGTATACGCAGTATTTT. Protein product: CASTPAPSSYTQYF.

The chain has TRBV6-5 and TRBJ2-1; D may correspond to TRBD1 or TRBD2 (6 bases each). Trimming took 5 bases from V and 5 from J, leaving 13 bases between them. The germline gives CDR1 MNHEY, CDR2 SVGAGI. This CDR3 has 14 residues. DNA for the CDR3: TGTGCCAGCAGTCGCTGGGGGGCCCACAATGAGCAGTTCTTC. This sequence encodes CASSRWGAHNEQFF.

The chain joins TRBV4-1 to TRBJ2-1, with D unresolved. Germline V lookup: CDR1 MGHRA, CDR2 YSYEKL. Trimming removed 1 base at V and 8 bases at J, with 9 bases between. The CDR3 length is 13 residues. CDR3 nucleotides: TGCGCCAGCAGCCAAGTCCCCCCGGATGAGCAGTTCTTC. Translated: CASSQVPPDEQFF.

This chain uses TRBV15 with TRBJ2-7; 14 bases map to TRBD2. The CDR3 length is 19 residues. Germline V gives CDR1 LNHNV, CDR2 YYDKDF (reference sequence). The trim removed 0 bases at V and 2 bases at J, leaving 9 bases unmatched. The CDR3 here is CATSRDPGLAGGPAYEQYF. CDR3 nucleotides: TGTGCCACCAGCAGAGATCCCGGACTAGCGGGAGGACCAGCCTACGAGCAGTACTTC.

This clone was counted only a few times. The chain links TRBV10-3 to TRBJ2-1; 15 bases are shared with TRBD2. Germline V gene lookup returns CDR1 ENHRY and CDR2 SYGVKD. The CDR3 extends over 18 amino acids. V shed 6 bases, J shed 6 bases, and the junction held 12 bases outside the gene matches. CDR3 loop: CAIRKGGLAGGPGNEQFF. The CDR3 bases are TGTGCCATCAGAAAAGGTGGACTAGCGGGAGGGCCAGGCAATGAGCAGTTCTTC.

This chain connects TRBV13 to TRBJ2-6; possibly TRBD2 for D (5 bases). The V and J ends lost 2 bases and 13 bases respectively, with 6 bases between them. There are 11 residues in the CDR3. Germline loops: CDR1 PRHDT, CDR2 FYEKMQ (reference sequence). Written as DNA, the CDR3 is TGTGCCAGCAGCTTACGGGGTGTCCTGACTTTC. It translates to CASSLRGVLTF.

The V and J genes are TRBV21-1 and TRBJ1-1; the table gives TRBD1 as D, unverified against the DNA. TRBV21-1 is given as a pseudogene. The CDR3 spans 15 residues. CDR3 amino acids: CASSTGQGARGEAFF. The CDR3 nucleotides are TGTGCCAGCAGCACCGGACAGGGGGCAAGGGGTGAAGCTTTCTTT.

The CDR3 region has the DNA TGTGCCAGCAGCACGCCCAGGGTCAGTAATGAAAAACTGTTTTTT. Protein sequence: CASSTPRVSNEKLFF. V and J are TRBV2 and TRBJ1-4; tentatively, D is TRBD1 (5 bases). This CDR3 has 15 residues. The germline V gene has CDR1 SNHLY and CDR2 FYNNEI. V was trimmed by 6 bases and J by 4 bases, leaving 15 bases between them.

The chain joins TRBV18 to TRBJ2-2; D gene uncertain. CDR3 length: 16 residues. The V gene's germline CDR1 is KGHSH and CDR2 LQKENI. Trimming pared 3 bases from V and 0 bases from J, leaving 11 bases between. The CDR3 nucleotides read TGTGCCAGCTCACCGGGCGTAGGATCGAACACCGGGGAGCTGTTTTTT. Protein product: CASSPGVGSNTGELFF.

This chain joins TRBV5-5 and TRBJ1-4; tentative D call: TRBD1 (6 bases). Trimming shortened V by 6 bases and J by 7 bases, and 16 bases separated the two germline ends. The germline V gene has CDR1 SGHKS and CDR2 YYEKEE (reference sequence). This CDR3 is built from 14 residues. The CDR3 coding sequence is TGTGCCAGCATAGGTTCAGGGGCTGGTGAAAAACTGTTTTTT. This codes for CASIGSGAGEKLFF.

The chain couples TRBV18 to TRBJ1-2; D is possibly TRBD1 (6 bases). V was trimmed by 0 bases and J by 3 bases, leaving 8 bases between them. This CDR3 is built from 14 residues. CDR1 KGHSH and CDR2 LQKENI come from the germline V gene. The CDR3 reads CASSPPRGHYGYTF. The CDR3, as DNA: TGTGCCAGCTCACCACCCAGGGGCCACTATGGCTACACCTTC.

This chain links TRBV2 with TRBJ2-5; 7 bases agree with TRBD2. CDR3 length equals 12 residues. V lost 8 bases and J lost 5; bases outside the gene matches: 5. CDR1 is SNHLY, CDR2 FYNNEI, per germline. For the CDR3, the DNA is TGTGCCAGCGCAGCGGGACGGGAGACCCAGTACTTC. Protein sequence: CASAAGRETQYF.